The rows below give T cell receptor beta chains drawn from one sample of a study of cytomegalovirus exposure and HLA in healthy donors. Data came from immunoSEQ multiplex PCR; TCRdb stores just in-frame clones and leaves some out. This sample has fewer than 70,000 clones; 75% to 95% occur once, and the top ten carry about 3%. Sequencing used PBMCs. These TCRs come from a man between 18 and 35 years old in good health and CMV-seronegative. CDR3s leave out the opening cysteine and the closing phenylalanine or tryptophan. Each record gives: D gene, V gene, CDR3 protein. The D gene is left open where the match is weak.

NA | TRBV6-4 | ASSPRGSSSGANVLT
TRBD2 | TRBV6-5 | ASSLLAENTGELF
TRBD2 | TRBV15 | ATSSLPRLAGLSYEQY
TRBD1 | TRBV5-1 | ASSFIPGQSYEQY
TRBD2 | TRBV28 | ASQTSGSRNEQF
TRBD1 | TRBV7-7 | ASSPGTAQETQY
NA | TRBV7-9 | ASSLATLGGVSMNTEAF
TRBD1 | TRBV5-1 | ASSSTGVGTEAF
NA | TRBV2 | ASTGKETQY
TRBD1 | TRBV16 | ASSRGTGRNRGYT
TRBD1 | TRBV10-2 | ASSESNRGSYEQY
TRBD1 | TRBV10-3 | AISESDRNNEKLF
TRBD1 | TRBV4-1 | ASSQGDSQETQY
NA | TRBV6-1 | ASSEWDGGAQF
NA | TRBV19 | ASSMAGSGPEAF
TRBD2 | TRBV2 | ASRIGRALEQF
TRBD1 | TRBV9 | ASSVQGEGYGYT
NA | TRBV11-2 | ASSFSWPNEKLF
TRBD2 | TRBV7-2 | ASRSSGGPEF
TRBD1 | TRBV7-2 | ASNPTGRETQY
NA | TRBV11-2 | ASSSDSQETQY
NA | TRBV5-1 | ASSSVGQPQETQY
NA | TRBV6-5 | ASSYSPGEKLF
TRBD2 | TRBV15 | ATSIELAGYNEQF
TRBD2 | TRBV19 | ASSRRGSSGLLTPYEQY
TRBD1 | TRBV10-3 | AISTGTGNTEAF
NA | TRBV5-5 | ASRKTTPANTGELF
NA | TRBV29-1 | SGGRELADTQY
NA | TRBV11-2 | ASNKRDTGTDTQY
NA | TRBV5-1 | ASSLGDYGYT
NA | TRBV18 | ASSPGRVKEKLF
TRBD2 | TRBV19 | ASSMGGTSPYNEQF
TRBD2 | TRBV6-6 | ASRPPVVAGGSEQY
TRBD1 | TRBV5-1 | ASSTDRAISGANVLT
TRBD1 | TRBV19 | ASSPRQGQRDEQF
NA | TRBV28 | ASSLAWRTGELF
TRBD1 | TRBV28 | ASRSGGTSYNEQF
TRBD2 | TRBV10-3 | AISDPPSGVNTGELF
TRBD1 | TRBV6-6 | ASSPGQGIYEQY
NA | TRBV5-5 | ASSLGVQETQY
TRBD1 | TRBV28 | ASSFVGTGLTEAF
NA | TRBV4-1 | ASSQGQAVWQF
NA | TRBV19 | ASRVAGYSNQPQH
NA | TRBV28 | ASSAPGNTEAF
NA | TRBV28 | ASSLSPSYEQY
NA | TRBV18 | ASSLYRDPPSTDTQY
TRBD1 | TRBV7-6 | ASSTGTGGGETQY
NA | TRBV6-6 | ASTDWGRINKDGYT
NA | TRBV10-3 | AISESLTGNQPQH
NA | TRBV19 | ASSQSRDVDTQY
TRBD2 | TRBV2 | ASSLAGVADTQY
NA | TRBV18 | ASSPQGAGSYYEQY
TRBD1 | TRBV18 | ASSRRTGRGVHSYNEQF